One and the same sample provided the 9 T cell receptor beta chains below, sequenced in a study of T cells expressing NK-cell markers. TCRdb re-called the 5' RACE reads; every CDR3 protein appears as one record, without DNA. The sample totals about 440,000 distinct CDR3 sequences. Sequences were obtained from blood T cells: a sorted CD56 or NKG2C T cell subset, CD4+ or CD8+ T cells, or bulk PBMC T cells (not recorded which). The receptor set was obtained from a woman aged 18 to 75 in good health.

The CDR3 is CASSFEETSSYEQYF. The chain employs TRBV5-5 and TRBJ2-7. CDR1 and CDR2 from the germline V gene are SGHKS and YYEKEE (reference sequence). The length of the CDR3 is 15 residues.

The V call is TRBV5-1, the J call TRBJ2-1; TCRdb proposes TRBD2, but this gene call is untestable without DNA. Germline CDR1 and CDR2: SGHRS and YFSETQ. This CDR3 comprises 19 residues. CDR3 protein: CASSPALAGGSWSYNEQFF.

The gene calls are TRBV20-1 and TRBJ1-2; TCRdb lists TRBD1, though no DNA is available to test this call. Germline V CDR1 and CDR2: DFQATT, SNEGSKA (reference sequence). The CDR3 contains 12 residues. The CDR3 loop reads CSASRGNYGYTF.

The V call is TRBV5-1, the J call TRBJ2-7. The germline gives CDR1 SGHRS, CDR2 YFSETQ. The CDR3 extends over 14 amino acids. The CDR3 reads CASSYLRGSYEQYF.

V usage is TRBV3-1 and J usage is TRBJ2-1; TCRdb picks TRBD2, but there is no DNA to check that call. CDR1 is LGHDT and CDR2 is YNNKEL in the germline V gene (reference sequence). The CDR3 runs 15 residues. The CDR3 spells CASSRASGRNDEQFF.

V and J are TRBV20-1 and TRBJ2-2. The germline CDR1 and CDR2 sequences are DFQATT and SNEGSKA (reference sequence). This CDR3 is built from 14 residues. Here the CDR3 reads CSARVSYNTGELFF.

The gene calls are TRBV12-3 or TRBV12-4 and TRBJ2-4; TCRdb's D call of TRBD1 is untestable without DNA. This CDR3 contains 13 residues. The CDR3 here is CASRGNLRDIQYF.

V gene TRBV19 combines with J gene TRBJ2-5; the D call from TCRdb, TRBD1, cannot be confirmed without DNA. There are 14 residues in the CDR3. Germline V CDR1 and CDR2: LNHDA, SQIVND (reference sequence). CDR3 sequence: CASSITGMGETQYF.

This chain joins TRBV5-1 and TRBJ2-6. Per the germline V gene, CDR1 is SGHRS and CDR2 is YFSETQ. CDR3 length: 16 amino acids. The CDR3 loop reads CASSLGTRTGANVLTF.